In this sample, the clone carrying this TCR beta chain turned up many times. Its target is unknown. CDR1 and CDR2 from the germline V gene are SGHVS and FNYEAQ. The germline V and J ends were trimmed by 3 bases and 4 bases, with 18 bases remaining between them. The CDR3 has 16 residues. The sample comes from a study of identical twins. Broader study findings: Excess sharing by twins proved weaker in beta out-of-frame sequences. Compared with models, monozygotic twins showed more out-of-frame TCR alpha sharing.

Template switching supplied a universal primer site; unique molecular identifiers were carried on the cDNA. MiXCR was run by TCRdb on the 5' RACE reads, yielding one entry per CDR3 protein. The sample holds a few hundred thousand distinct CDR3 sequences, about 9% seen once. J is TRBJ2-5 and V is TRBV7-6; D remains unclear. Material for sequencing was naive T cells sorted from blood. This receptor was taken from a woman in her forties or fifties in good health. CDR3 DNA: TGTGCCAGCAGCTTCCGAGGATGGGCCCTCCCAGAGACCCAGTACTTC. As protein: CASSFRGWALPETQYF.